Listed below are T cell receptor beta chains from one sample, sequenced in a study of blood T cell repertoires in COVID-19. The method was immunoSEQ multiplex PCR; TCRdb's version includes in-frame clones alone and lacks a portion of them. This sample has some 260,000 clones, with approximately 91% found just once. Sequencing was done on a sample of peripheral blood. The receptor source for this set is a woman between 35 and 50 years old who had recovered from COVID-19. CDR3s include the opening cysteine and the closing phenylalanine or tryptophan. The order of the fields is J gene, V gene, clone size, D gene, CDR3 protein. A D gene is named only where the DNA matches it firmly. Size values are once, few and many counts, or a class for expanded clones, and some rows have none.

TRBJ1-6 TRBV6-2/TRBV6-3 NA NA CASSYEASSYNSPLHF
TRBJ2-5 TRBV7-2 NA NA CASSLTVQETQYF
TRBJ1-2 TRBV2 NA NA CASSVQSYGYTF
TRBJ1-1 TRBV27 NA NA CASSTLGGWTEAFF
TRBJ2-7 TRBV6-5 NA NA CASSTSRVYEQYF
TRBJ2-5 TRBV25-1 NA NA CASSETGIQETQYF
TRBJ2-6 TRBV5-1 NA TRBD2 CASSLEASGYSGANVLTF
TRBJ1-5 TRBV12-3/TRBV12-4 once NA CASSFNVFVAQHF
TRBJ1-3 TRBV29-1 NA NA CSVAPSGNTIYF
TRBJ2-2 TRBV2 NA NA CASSTGATGELFF
TRBJ1-2 TRBV3-1/TRBV3-2 NA NA CASSQDGREGLGYTF
TRBJ2-4 TRBV2 NA TRBD1 CASSPDRALAKNIQYF
TRBJ2-2 TRBV7-9 NA TRBD1 CASSPTGDTGELFF
TRBJ1-5 TRBV6-9 NA TRBD1 CASSERQGRNQPQHF
TRBJ2-7 TRBV10-3 many TRBD2 CAIRIGLAGGPIDEQYF
TRBJ1-6 TRBV6-5 NA NA CASRKQGEYNSPLHF
TRBJ2-7 TRBV29-1 NA NA CSVEGGRVGEQYF
TRBJ2-5 TRBV7-2 NA TRBD2 CASSLGGSGGHQETQYF
TRBJ1-2 TRBV15 NA NA CATSMGVGTGRLGYTF
TRBJ2-6 TRBV5-6 NA NA CASSLDGNPGANVLTF
TRBJ2-1 TRBV7-8 once TRBD2 CASSLAGLAGGSNEQFF
TRBJ1-2 TRBV19 NA NA CASSDSYGYTF
TRBJ2-1 TRBV6-5 NA TRBD2 CASTRAGIMNEQFF
TRBJ2-1 TRBV11-3 NA TRBD1 CASGAQGASYNEQFF
TRBJ2-1 TRBV19 NA NA CASSVGLKEQFF
TRBJ2-1 TRBV4-3 NA NA CASSQVGRGNEQFF
TRBJ2-1 TRBV19 NA NA CASSSTERVSYNEQFF
TRBJ1-6 TRBV19 NA TRBD1 CASSITGTGSSPLHF
TRBJ2-1 TRBV28 NA NA CGISGSYNEQFF